One sample yielded the 28 T cell receptor beta chains listed below, sequenced in a study of response to subunit inactivated influenza vaccine. TCRdb passed the RT-PCR reads through MiXCR, listing each CDR3 protein once. The sample holds hundreds of thousands of distinct CDR3 sequences; approximately 13% are singletons and the top ten take 5.5% to 7%. The starting material was PBMCs from blood, obtained less than 15 days before vaccination. These TCRs come from a middle-aged man who received an inactivated influenza vaccine.

The chain has TRBV4-3 and TRBJ2-1; a possible D gene is TRBD1 (5 bases). There are 15 residues in the CDR3. The V and J ends lost 4 bases and 7 bases respectively, with 17 bases between them. The V gene's germline CDR1 is LGHNA and CDR2 YSLEER. In DNA form, the CDR3 reads TGCGCCAGCAGCCGAGAGTACAACAGGTTTAATGAGCAGTTCTTC. Protein product: CASSREYNRFNEQFF.

This clonotype was seen at least ten times. The CDR3 region is CATSGSHLETQYF. The CDR3, as DNA: TGTGCCACCAGTGGAAGCCATTTAGAGACCCAGTACTTC. This chain joins TRBV24-1 and TRBJ2-5, with unresolved D. The CDR3 spans 13 residues. Between the trimmed V and J ends, which lost 5 bases and 4 bases, there was a span of 10 bases. The V gene's germline CDR1 is KGHDR and CDR2 SFDVKD.

This clonotype was counted between two and nine times. The gene calls are TRBV2 and TRBJ2-4; maybe TRBD1 (7 bases). Trimming cost V 6 bases and J 3 bases, with 18 bases left between them. The germline V gene has CDR1 SNHLY and CDR2 FYNNEI. The CDR3 contains 16 residues. The CDR3 reads CASRQSQGGVKNIQYF. The DNA of the CDR3 is TGTGCCAGCAGGCAAAGCCAGGGGGGAGTCAAAAACATTCAGTACTTC.

The chain combines TRBV12-3 or TRBV12-4 with TRBJ1-4, with TRBD1 as a possible D gene (6 bases). This CDR3 is built from 15 residues. Trimming left V 5 bases short and J 7 bases short, with 17 bases between. The CDR3 DNA reads TGTGCCAGCAGTCCGGCGGGGGGCAGGAGTGAAAAACTGTTTTTT. Encoded protein: CASSPAGGRSEKLFF.

This clonotype was recorded at least ten times. The chain has TRBV10-3 and TRBJ2-1; TRBD2 matches at 15 bases. Germline CDR1 ENHRY, CDR2 SYGVKD. With V trimmed by 6 bases and J by 7 bases, 7 bases remained unmatched. The CDR3 runs to 16 residues. The CDR3 coding sequence is TGTGCCATCAGCCCGGGACTAGCGGGGGGCCTAAATGAGCAGTTCTTC. Its translation is CAISPGLAGGLNEQFF.

This clonotype was recorded a few times. V and J are TRBV6-6 and TRBJ1-1, with D possibly TRBD1 on 6 matching bases. Germline V gene data show CDR1 as MNHNY and CDR2 as SVGAGI (reference sequence). Trimming stripped 6 bases from V and 4 bases from J, with 12 bases between. The CDR3 has 13 amino acids. CDR3 residues: CASRGTQGTEAFF. CDR3 DNA sequence: TGTGCCAGCAGAGGCACACAGGGCACTGAAGCTTTCTTT.

The chain recombines TRBV20-1 with TRBJ2-5; the D is unclear. The CDR3 runs 14 residues. Germline lookup yields CDR1 DFQATT and CDR2 SNEGSKA (reference sequence). Trimming removed 4 bases at V and 2 bases at J, with 14 bases between. Here the CDR3 DNA reads TGCAGTGCTAAAGACCGGGTCAAGCAAGAGACCCAGTACTTC. Translated: CSAKDRVKQETQYF.

In nucleotides, the CDR3 is TGCGCCAGCAGTTCCCAGGGAAGAGAGACCCAGTACTTC. This translates into CASSSQGRETQYF. The V gene is TRBV10-2, the J gene TRBJ2-5, with a weak D call TRBD1 (5 bases). Germline CDR1 is WSHSY and CDR2 is SAAADI. V lost 5 bases, J lost 4 bases, and 11 bases lay in between. The CDR3 consists of 13 residues.

This clonotype was observed many times. This chain connects TRBV4-1 to TRBJ2-5; D is ambiguous. CDR1 is MGHRA, CDR2 YSYEKL, per germline. With 4 bases removed from V and 4 bases from J, the gap between germline ends came to 10 bases. The CDR3 is 13 residues long. The CDR3 loop is CASSRMSRETQYF. CDR3 nucleotides: TGCGCCAGCAGCCGCATGAGCCGAGAGACCCAGTACTTC.

This chain connects TRBV29-1 to TRBJ1-5; D is perhaps TRBD1 (6 bases). Germline lookup yields CDR1 SQVTM and CDR2 ANQGSEA. V lost 6 bases and J lost 6, with 15 bases in between. CDR3 length equals 13 residues. CDR3: CSVQQGMSQPQHF. The CDR3 DNA sequence: TGCAGCGTCCAACAGGGAATGAGTCAGCCCCAGCATTTT. Together with reference TRBV29-1 and TRBJ1-5, the CDR3 gives the full variable domain: SAVISQKPSRDICQRGTSLTIQCQVDSQVTMMFWYRQQPGQSLTLIATANQGSEATYESGFVIDKFPISRPNLTFSTLTVSNMSPEDSSIYLCSVQQGMSQPQHFGDGTRLSIL.

This chain connects TRBV4-1 to TRBJ2-7; 10 positions agree with TRBD1. This CDR3 has 16 residues. V lost 4 bases to trimming and J lost 0 bases; unmatched junction nucleotides: 6. Per the germline V gene, CDR1 is MGHRA and CDR2 is YSYEKL. CDR3 DNA sequence: TGCGCCAGCAGCCTTTTCCGGGACAGGGGCTCCTACGAGCAGTACTTC. Protein: CASSLFRDRGSYEQYF.

This clonotype was found a few times. The rearrangement joins TRBV20-1 to TRBJ2-1, with 12 bases matching TRBD2. The J segment lost 4 bases and the V segment lost 6 bases, leaving 7 bases of the junction unmatched. Per germline, CDR1 DFQATT and CDR2 SNEGSKA (reference sequence). The CDR3 spans 15 residues. CDR3 nucleotide sequence: TGCAGTGCGCTCCGACTAGCGGGGGTTTACAATGAGCAGTTCTTC. It yields the protein CSALRLAGVYNEQFF.

The sample holds a few counts of this clonotype. The rearrangement uses TRBV18 and TRBJ2-3; a possible D gene is TRBD1 (5 bases). In germline, CDR1 is KGHSH, CDR2 LQKENI. The CDR3 is made up of 14 amino acids. Trimming removed 6 bases at V and 2 bases at J, with 12 bases between. The CDR3 protein is CASSVQGSTDTQYF. The DNA of the CDR3 is TGTGCCAGCTCGGTCCAGGGATCCACAGATACGCAGTATTTT.

This clonotype has at least ten counts. V is TRBV3-1 and J is TRBJ2-2, with D perhaps being TRBD1 or TRBD2 (5 bases each). Germline V CDR1 and CDR2: LGHDT, YNNKEL (reference sequence). The CDR3 has 16 amino acids. With 3 bases removed from V and 2 bases from J, the gap between germline ends came to 13 bases. The CDR3 here is CASSHRDRFNTGELFF. Written as DNA, the CDR3 is TGTGCCAGCAGCCACCGGGACCGATTTAACACCGGGGAGCTGTTTTTT. Variable domain in full (rest from reference TRBV3-1 and TRBJ2-2): DTAVSQTPKYLVTQMGNDKSIKCEQNLGHDTMYWYKQDSKKFLKIMFSYNNKELIINETVPNRFSPKSPDKAHLNLHINSLELGDSAVYFCASSHRDRFNTGELFFGEGSRLTVL.

The CDR3 region has the DNA TGCAGTGCTTTCCCCCAGGGTAAGAGCTACGAGCAGTACTTC. It encodes CSAFPQGKSYEQYF. This chain joins TRBV20-1 and TRBJ2-7, with D possibly being TRBD1 (5 bases). Germline values: CDR1 DFQATT, CDR2 SNEGSKA (reference sequence). V dropped 5 bases and J dropped 3 bases, with 17 bases sitting between them. This CDR3 is 14 amino acids long.

The CDR3 nucleotides read TGTGCCAGCAGCCAGGATAACCGGGAGCAGTACTTC. It yields the protein CASSQDNREQYF. This rearrangement joins TRBV4-2 to TRBJ2-7; D unresolved. V shed 3 bases and J shed 7 bases, with 10 bases lying between them. This CDR3 region has 12 residues. Germline CDR1 is LGHNA and CDR2 is YNFKEQ.

V is TRBV20-1 and J is TRBJ1-1; D might be TRBD1 (5 bases). The CDR3 has 13 amino acids. Looked up from germline, CDR1 is DFQATT and CDR2 is SNEGSKA (reference sequence). V lost 5 bases and J 5 bases, leaving 15 bases between the germline ends. The CDR3 DNA reads as TGCAGTGCTCCTGACAGCGGGGGAACTGAAGCTTTCTTT. Translating it yields CSAPDSGGTEAFF.

The chain uses TRBV4-3 and TRBJ2-1; D not certain. This CDR3 is built from 15 residues. Germline V CDR1 and CDR2: LGHNA, YSLEER. V was clipped by 0 bases and J by 8 bases, with 14 bases between them. The CDR3 DNA is TGCGCCAGCAGCCAAGATTCTGTTAGGGCCGATGAGCAGTTCTTC. Protein product: CASSQDSVRADEQFF.

The CDR3 coding sequence is TGCGCCAGCAGCCAATCAGCCGGGACAGGGGGTTATAATGAGCAGTTCTTC. Translating it yields CASSQSAGTGGYNEQFF. The rearrangement links TRBV4-3 to TRBJ2-1; 11 positions agree with TRBD1. After removal of 2 bases from V and 7 bases from J, the junction contained 10 bases not matched to a gene. Germline V gives CDR1 LGHNA, CDR2 YSLEER. The CDR3 length is 17 residues.

This clonotype has only a few counts. The chain has TRBV20-1 and TRBJ2-5, with TRBD1 matching over 7 bases. The J segment lost 4 bases and the V segment lost 0 bases, leaving 5 bases of the junction unmatched. CDR1 is DFQATT and CDR2 is SNEGSKA in the germline V gene (reference sequence). The CDR3 covers 14 residues. The CDR3 nucleotides read TGCAGTGCTAGAGATCCGACAGGGCTAGAGACCCAGTACTTC. This gives the protein CSARDPTGLETQYF.

The chain carries TRBV29-1 and TRBJ1-2; possible D gene TRBD1, 5 bases. V dropped 4 bases and J dropped 0 bases, with 6 bases sitting between them. CDR1 and CDR2 from the germline V gene are SQVTM and ANQGSEA. This CDR3 contains 12 residues. CDR3 DNA sequence: TGCAGCGTTGGACAGACTAACTATGGCTACACCTTC. Protein sequence: CSVGQTNYGYTF.

This clonotype was seen more than once but under ten times. The genes are TRBV10-3 and TRBJ2-5; D is uncertain. In germline, CDR1 is ENHRY, CDR2 SYGVKD. Trimming pared 0 bases from V and 7 bases from J, leaving 3 bases between. The CDR3 consists of 11 residues. The CDR3 reads CAISESVTQYF. The CDR3 region has the DNA TGTGCCATCAGTGAGTCTGTGACCCAGTACTTC.

This clonotype was picked up a small number of times. V usage is TRBV7-3 and J usage is TRBJ2-7, with D unclear. The CDR3 covers 14 residues. The V end was cut by 1 base, the J end by 5 bases, with 12 bases between. Germline CDR1 and CDR2: SGHTA and FQGTGA. The CDR3 bases are TGTGCCAGCAGCTTAAGTAACCGAGGCGACGAGCAGTACTTC. Translated, it gives CASSLSNRGDEQYF.

This clonotype has ten or more counts. V is TRBV5-1 and J is TRBJ2-7, with D perhaps being TRBD1 or TRBD2 (5 bases each). The germline V gene has CDR1 SGHRS and CDR2 YFSETQ. The CDR3 contains 14 residues. Trimming shortened V by 4 bases and J by 6 bases, and 17 bases separated the two germline ends. The CDR3, as DNA: TGCGCCAGCAGCATTGGGACGGCTCGGGCCGAGCAGTACTTC. Its protein product is CASSIGTARAEQYF.

This rearrangement joins TRBV7-9 to TRBJ2-7; maybe TRBD2 (5 bases). The CDR3 has 14 amino acids. Trimming pared 5 bases from V and 6 bases from J, leaving 17 bases between. Germline CDR1 and CDR2: SEHNR and FQNEAQ (reference sequence). CDR3 nucleotide sequence: TGTGCCAGCAGCGGAACGGGAACCCCCGGCGAGCAGTACTTC. Translated, it gives CASSGTGTPGEQYF.

The chain has TRBV20-1 and TRBJ2-1; D call uncertain. Trimming shortened V by 1 base and J by 8 bases, and 12 bases separated the two germline ends. CDR1 is DFQATT, CDR2 SNEGSKA, per germline (reference sequence). CDR3 size: 13 residues. The CDR3 here is CSARGPSRDEQFF. The CDR3, as DNA: TGCAGTGCTAGAGGACCCAGCCGCGATGAGCAGTTCTTC.

A few counts support this clonotype. The J gene is TRBJ1-6, the V gene TRBV4-1; 8 bases fit TRBD1. Trimming at V came to 2 bases and at J to 10 bases, leaving 4 bases not matched to a gene. This CDR3 is built from 14 residues. The V gene's germline CDR1 is MGHRA and CDR2 YSYEKL. This CDR3 is CASSQRTGQSPLHF. CDR3 in DNA: TGCGCCAGCAGCCAACGGACAGGGCAATCACCCCTCCACTTT.

The gene calls are TRBV6-5 and TRBJ2-3; tentative D call: TRBD1 (5 bases). Germline CDR1 reads MNHEY; CDR2 reads SVGAGI. The CDR3 extends over 15 amino acids. V was cut by 0 bases and J by 4 bases, with 11 bases left in between. This CDR3 reads CASSYSPQGADTQYF. CDR3 DNA: TGTGCCAGCAGTTACTCTCCGCAGGGCGCAGATACGCAGTATTTT.